This TCR beta chain was sequenced for a study of shared clonotypes between healthy human individuals. Study background: Donor composition was a couple of women and three men, aged 18 to 49. There were three CD4 naive, three CD4 memory, two CD8 naive and one CD8 memory plates per donor.

The repertoire was sequenced with immunoSEQ multiplex PCR; TCRdb's copy has only in-frame clones and lacks some. The sample has about 2 million clones; about 95% are singletons. The sample holds one count of this clone. In the CD4+ fraction, cells were divided into CD45RA+ naive and CD45RA-negative memory subsets. The CDR3 runs 15 residues. V lost 0 bases and J 2 bases, leaving 12 bases between the germline ends. Germline V gene data show CDR1 as GTSNPN and CDR2 as SVGIG (reference sequence). This sequence originates from a man aged 18 to 30 in good health. V is TRBV30 and J is TRBJ2-3, with TRBD2 as a possible D gene (6 bases). Sequencing input: naive CD4+ T cells sorted from blood. Subset in this sample: CD45RA+ positively selected. The chain's CDR3 is CAWSVPAGITDTQYF. Written as DNA, the CDR3 is TGTGCCTGGAGTGTACCGGCGGGGATCACAGATACGCAGTATTTT.